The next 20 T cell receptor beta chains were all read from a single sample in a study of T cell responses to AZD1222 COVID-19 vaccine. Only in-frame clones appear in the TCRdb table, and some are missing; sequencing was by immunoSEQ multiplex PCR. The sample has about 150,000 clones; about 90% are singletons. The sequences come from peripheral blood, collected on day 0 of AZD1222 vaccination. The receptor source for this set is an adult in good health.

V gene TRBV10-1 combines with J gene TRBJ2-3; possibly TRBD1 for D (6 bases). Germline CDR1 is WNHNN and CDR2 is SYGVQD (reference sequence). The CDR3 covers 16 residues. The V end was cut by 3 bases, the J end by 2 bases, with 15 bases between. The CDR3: CASSELRTVYTDTQYF. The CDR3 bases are TGCGCCAGCAGTGAATTGAGGACAGTTTACACAGATACGCAGTATTTT.

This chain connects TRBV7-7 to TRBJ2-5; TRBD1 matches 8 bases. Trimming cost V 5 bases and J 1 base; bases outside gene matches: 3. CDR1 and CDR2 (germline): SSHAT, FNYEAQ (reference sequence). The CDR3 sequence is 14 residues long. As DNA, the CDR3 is TGTGCCAGCAGCCGCGACAGGGGCCAAGAGACCCAGTACTTC. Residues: CASSRDRGQETQYF.

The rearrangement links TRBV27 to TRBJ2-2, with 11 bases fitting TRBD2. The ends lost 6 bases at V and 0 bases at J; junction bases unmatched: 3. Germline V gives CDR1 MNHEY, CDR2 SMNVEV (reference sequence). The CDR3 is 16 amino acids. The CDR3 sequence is CASRVSGRANTGELFF. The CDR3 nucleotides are TGTGCCAGCAGGGTTAGCGGGAGGGCGAACACCGGGGAGCTGTTTTTT.

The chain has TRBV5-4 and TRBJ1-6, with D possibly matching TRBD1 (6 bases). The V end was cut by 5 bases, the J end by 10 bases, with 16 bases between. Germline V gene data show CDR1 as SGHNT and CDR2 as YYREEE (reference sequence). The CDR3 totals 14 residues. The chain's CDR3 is CASRAGGLGSPLHF. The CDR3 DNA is TGTGCCAGCAGGGCCGGGGGCTTGGGGTCACCCCTCCACTTT.

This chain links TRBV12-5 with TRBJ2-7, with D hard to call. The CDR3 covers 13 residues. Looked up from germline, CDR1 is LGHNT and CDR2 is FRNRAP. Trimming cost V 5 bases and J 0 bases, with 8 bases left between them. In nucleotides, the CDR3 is TGTGCTAGTGGTACCGGGTCCTCCTACGAGCAGTACTTC. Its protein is CASGTGSSYEQYF.

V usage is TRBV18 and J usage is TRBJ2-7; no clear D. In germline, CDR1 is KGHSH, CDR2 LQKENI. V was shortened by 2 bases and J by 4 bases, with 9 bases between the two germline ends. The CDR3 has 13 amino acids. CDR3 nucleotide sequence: TGTGCCAGCTCACCAAAGGATGGGTACGAGCAGTACTTC. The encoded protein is CASSPKDGYEQYF.

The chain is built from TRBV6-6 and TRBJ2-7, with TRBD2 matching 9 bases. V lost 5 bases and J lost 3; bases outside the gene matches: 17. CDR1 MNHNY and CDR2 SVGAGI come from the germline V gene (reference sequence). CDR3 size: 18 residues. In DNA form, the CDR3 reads TGTGCCAGCAGTCCCCTTGGGTTAGCGGGAGTGCCAATCTACGAGCAGTACTTC. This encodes CASSPLGLAGVPIYEQYF.

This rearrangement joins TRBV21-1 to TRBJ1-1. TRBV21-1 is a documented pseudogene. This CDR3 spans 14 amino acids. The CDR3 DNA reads TGTGCCAGCAGCAAAGTCGGCGGTGACACTGAAGCTTTCTTT. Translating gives CASSKVGGDTEAFF.

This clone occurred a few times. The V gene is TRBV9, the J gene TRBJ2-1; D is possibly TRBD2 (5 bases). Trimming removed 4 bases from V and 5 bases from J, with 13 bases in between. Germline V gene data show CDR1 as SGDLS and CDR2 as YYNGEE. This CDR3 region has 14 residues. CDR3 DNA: TGTGCCAGCAGCTTTCTGCACGGGAACAATGAGCAGTTCTTC. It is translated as CASSFLHGNNEQFF. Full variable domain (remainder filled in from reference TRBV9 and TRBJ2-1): DSGVTQTPKHLITATGQRVTLRCSPRSGDLSVYWYQQSLDQGLQFLIQYYNGEERAKGNILERFSAQQFPDLHSELNLSSLELGDSALYFCASSFLHGNNEQFFGPGTRLTVL.

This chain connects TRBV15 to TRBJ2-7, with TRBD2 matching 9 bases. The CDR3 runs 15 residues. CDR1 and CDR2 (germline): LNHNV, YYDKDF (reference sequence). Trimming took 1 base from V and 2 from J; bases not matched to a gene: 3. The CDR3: CATSRAGTSPYEQYF. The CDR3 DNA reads TGTGCCACCAGCAGAGCCGGGACTAGCCCCTACGAGCAGTACTTC.

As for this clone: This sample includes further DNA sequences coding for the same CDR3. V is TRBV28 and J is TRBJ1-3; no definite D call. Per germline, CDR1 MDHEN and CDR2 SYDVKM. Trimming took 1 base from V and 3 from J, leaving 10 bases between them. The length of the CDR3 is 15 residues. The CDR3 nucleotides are TGTGCCAGCAGTTTATTGGGGTTAAATGGAAACACCATATATTTT. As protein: CASSLLGLNGNTIYF. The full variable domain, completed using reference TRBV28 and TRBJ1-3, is DVKVTQSSRYLVKRTGEKVFLECVQDMDHENMFWYRQDPGLGLRLIYFSYDVKMKEKGDIPEGYSVSREKKERFSLILESASTNQTSMYLCASSLLGLNGNTIYFGEGSWLTVV.

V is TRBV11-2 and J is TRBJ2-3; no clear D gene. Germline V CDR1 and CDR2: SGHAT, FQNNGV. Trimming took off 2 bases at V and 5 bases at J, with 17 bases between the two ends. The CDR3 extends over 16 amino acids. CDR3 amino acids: CASSLRGSPNLDTQYF. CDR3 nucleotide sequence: TGTGCCAGCAGCTTACGCGGCAGCCCTAATTTAGATACGCAGTATTTT.

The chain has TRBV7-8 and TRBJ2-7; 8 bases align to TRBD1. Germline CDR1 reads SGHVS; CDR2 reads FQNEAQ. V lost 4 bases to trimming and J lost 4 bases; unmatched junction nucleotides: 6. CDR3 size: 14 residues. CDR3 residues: CASSYPDRVYEQYF. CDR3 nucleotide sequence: TGTGCCAGCAGCTACCCGGACAGGGTGTACGAGCAGTACTTC.

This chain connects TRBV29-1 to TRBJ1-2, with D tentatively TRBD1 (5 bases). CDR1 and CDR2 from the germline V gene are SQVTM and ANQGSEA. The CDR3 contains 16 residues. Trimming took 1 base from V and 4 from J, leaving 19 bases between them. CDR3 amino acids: CSVEGDPGTPAYGYTF. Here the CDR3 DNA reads TGCAGCGTTGAAGGGGATCCAGGGACCCCTGCCTATGGCTACACCTTC.

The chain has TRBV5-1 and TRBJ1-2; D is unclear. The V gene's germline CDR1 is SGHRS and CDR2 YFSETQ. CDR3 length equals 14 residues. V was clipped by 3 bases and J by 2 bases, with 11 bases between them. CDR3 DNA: TGCGCCAGCAGCTCCGAACAGAGAAACTATGGCTACACCTTC. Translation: CASSSEQRNYGYTF.

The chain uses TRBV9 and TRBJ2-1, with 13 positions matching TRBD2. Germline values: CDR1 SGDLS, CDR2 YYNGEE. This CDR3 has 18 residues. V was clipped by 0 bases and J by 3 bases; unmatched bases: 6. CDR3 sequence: CASSVATGTSGIYNEQFF. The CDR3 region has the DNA TGTGCCAGCAGCGTAGCTACGGGGACTAGCGGGATCTACAATGAGCAGTTCTTC.

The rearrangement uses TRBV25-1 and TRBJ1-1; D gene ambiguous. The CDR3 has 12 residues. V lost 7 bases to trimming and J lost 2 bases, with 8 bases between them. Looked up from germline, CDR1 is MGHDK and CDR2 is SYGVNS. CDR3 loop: CASTLGNTEAFF. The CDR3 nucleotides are TGTGCCAGCACCTTGGGAAACACTGAAGCTTTCTTT. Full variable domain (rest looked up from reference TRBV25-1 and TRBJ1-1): EADIYQTPRYLVIGTGKKITLECSQTMGHDKMYWYQQDPGMELHLIHYSYGVNSTEKGDLSSESTVSRIRTEHFPLTLESARPSHTSQYLCASTLGNTEAFFGQGTRLTVV.

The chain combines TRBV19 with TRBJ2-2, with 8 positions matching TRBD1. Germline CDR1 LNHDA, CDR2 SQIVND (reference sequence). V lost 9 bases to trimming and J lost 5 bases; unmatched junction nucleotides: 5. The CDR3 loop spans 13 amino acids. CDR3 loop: CASRTGRTGELFF. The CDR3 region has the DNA TGTGCCAGCCGGACAGGGCGGACCGGGGAGCTGTTTTTT.

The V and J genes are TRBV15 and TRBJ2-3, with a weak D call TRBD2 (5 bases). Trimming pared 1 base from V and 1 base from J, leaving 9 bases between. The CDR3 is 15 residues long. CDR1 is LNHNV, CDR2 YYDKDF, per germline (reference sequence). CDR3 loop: CATSRVTAGTDTQYF. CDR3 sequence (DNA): TGTGCCACCAGCAGAGTTACAGCGGGCACAGATACGCAGTATTTT.

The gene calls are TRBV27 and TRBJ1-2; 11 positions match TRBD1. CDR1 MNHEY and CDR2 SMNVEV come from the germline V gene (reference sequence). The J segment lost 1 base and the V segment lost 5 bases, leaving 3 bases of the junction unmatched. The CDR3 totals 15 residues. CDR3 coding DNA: TGTGCCAGCAGTGTGGACAGGGGGCGTAACTATGGCTACACCTTC. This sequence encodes CASSVDRGRNYGYTF.